This note documents a single TCR beta chain sequence. The data were obtained in a study of cytomegalovirus exposure and HLA in healthy donors. Germline CDR1 and CDR2: MNHEY and SVGAGI. The CDR3 length is 15 residues. Trimming cost V 6 bases and J 1 base; bases outside gene matches: 5. It was with 60 Vbeta and 13 Jbeta primers that the PCR ran. Profiled with immunoSEQ multiplex PCR; TCRdb holds only in-frame clones, not every one. The sample holds around 180,000 clones, about four fifths seen once. Every donor was a healthy person donating bone marrow. The clonotype comes from a girl under 18 in good health and CMV-seropositive. Input material: PBMCs. The chain employs TRBV6-5 and TRBJ2-3; 9 bases match TRBD2. The CDR3 loop reads CASRQAGGRTDTQYF. The CDR3, as DNA: TGTGCCAGCAGGCAAGCGGGGGGTCGCACAGATACGCAGTATTTT.